This entry is about one T cell receptor (beta chain). This entry belongs to a study of shared clonotypes between healthy human individuals. Healthy and HIV-negative, the adult donors had no recent acute infections or vaccinations. Assay: immunoSEQ multiplex PCR; the TCRdb copy retains only in-frame clones and omits some. The table lists around 550,000 clones, almost 97% of them singletons. The V gene's germline CDR1 is SGHAT and CDR2 FQNNGV. The trim removed 4 bases at V and 8 bases at J, leaving 8 bases unmatched. The CDR3 extends over 16 amino acids. The sequence was obtained from a woman aged 25 to 45 in good health. The sequenced material came from naive CD4+ T cells sorted from blood. Subset reported: CD45RA+ positively selected. J is TRBJ2-1 and V is TRBV11-2; 13 positions match TRBD2. The CDR3 region has the DNA TGTGCCAGCAGCTCAACTAGCGGGAGGGCCAGGGATGAGCAGTTCTTC. Translating it yields CASSSTSGRARDEQFF.